This TCR beta chain emerged from a study of blood T cell repertoires in COVID-19. Study-wide context: Samples of COVID-19 (acute and convalescent) were obtained from the United States, Italy and Spain. Sources were T cells, B-cell-depleted T cells, or PBMCs; the material itself was cDNA or gDNA.

Clones were read by immunoSEQ multiplex PCR, and TCRdb kept only the in-frame ones, dropping some. The sample yields about 140,000 clones, around four fifths seen once. The cohort comprised adults aged about 18 to 90 years residing in 20 to 25 US areas. Cohort allocation depended upon clinical history that participants reported. This clone is a singleton in its sample. The sequence was obtained from a man between 65 and 85 years old who had been exposed to COVID-19. The source material was PBMCs or T cells enriched from blood (not recorded which).

CDR3 DNA: TGTGCCAGCAGTCAGGTCCCGTCTGGCATTCAGTACTTC. Translating gives CASSQVPSGIQYF. The chain combines TRBV6-5 with TRBJ2-4; D is unresolved. This CDR3 has 13 amino acids. Germline V CDR1 and CDR2: MNHEY, SVGAGI. V was shortened by 5 bases and J by 9 bases, with 14 bases between the two germline ends.